The present T cell receptor (beta chain) was sequenced within a study of response to subunit inactivated influenza vaccine. The study, taken as a whole, reports: With each seasonal influenza vaccination, the authors suggested, few new T cells are recruited.

V lost 6 bases to trimming and J lost 0 bases, with 12 bases between them. Germline CDR1 and CDR2: SEHNR and FQNEAQ (reference sequence). The CDR3 runs to 15 residues. About this clonotype: The target antigen is unknown.

TCRdb ran MiXCR on the RT-PCR reads and lists one entry per CDR3 protein. The profile covers 750,000 to 850,000 distinct CDR3 sequences, with approximately 17% appearing a single time and around 9.9% taken by the ten largest. This chain joins TRBV7-9 and TRBJ2-1, with D possibly matching TRBD2 (7 bases). This receptor was identified in a man between 50 and 59 years old who received an inactivated influenza vaccine. Source: PBMCs from blood, taken around 5 days after vaccination. The CDR3 here is CASSFGGPSYNEQFF. The CDR3 DNA follows: TGTGCCAGCAGTTTCGGGGGGCCCTCCTACAATGAGCAGTTCTTC.